This entry concerns a single TCR beta chain. These data originate in a study of technical replicates of blood from a few donors. Germline CDR1 is SNHLY and CDR2 is FYNNEI. The CDR3 has 13 residues. Trimming stripped 11 bases from V and 1 base from J, with 12 bases between. The table came from immunoSEQ multiplex PCR; TCRdb's copy has only in-frame clones and leaves some out. The sample has 75,000 to 95,000 clones; around 93% are singletons. The rearrangement uses TRBV2 and TRBJ1-3, with a tentative D call TRBD1 (6 bases). This sequence was found in a human donor in good health. Sequenced input: T cells isolated from PBMCs. The CDR3 protein is CAVQGASGNTIYF. For the CDR3, the DNA is TGTGCCGTACAGGGCGCTTCTGGAAACACCATATATTTT.